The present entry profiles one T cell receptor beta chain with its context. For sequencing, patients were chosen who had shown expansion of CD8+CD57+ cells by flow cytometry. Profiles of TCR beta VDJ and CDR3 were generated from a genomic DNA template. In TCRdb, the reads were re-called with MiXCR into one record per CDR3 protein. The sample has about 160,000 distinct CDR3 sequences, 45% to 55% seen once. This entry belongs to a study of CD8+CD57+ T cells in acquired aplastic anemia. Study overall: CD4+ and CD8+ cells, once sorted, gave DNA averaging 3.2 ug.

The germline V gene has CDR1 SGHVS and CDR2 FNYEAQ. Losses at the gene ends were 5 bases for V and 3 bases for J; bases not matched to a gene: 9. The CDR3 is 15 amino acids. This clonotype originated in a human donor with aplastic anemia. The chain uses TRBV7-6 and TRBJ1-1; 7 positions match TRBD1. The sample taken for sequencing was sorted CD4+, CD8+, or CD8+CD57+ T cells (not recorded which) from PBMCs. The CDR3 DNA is TGTGCCAGCAGCGTGGTAGGGGGCTCGTACACTGAAGCTTTCTTT. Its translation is CASSVVGGSYTEAFF.